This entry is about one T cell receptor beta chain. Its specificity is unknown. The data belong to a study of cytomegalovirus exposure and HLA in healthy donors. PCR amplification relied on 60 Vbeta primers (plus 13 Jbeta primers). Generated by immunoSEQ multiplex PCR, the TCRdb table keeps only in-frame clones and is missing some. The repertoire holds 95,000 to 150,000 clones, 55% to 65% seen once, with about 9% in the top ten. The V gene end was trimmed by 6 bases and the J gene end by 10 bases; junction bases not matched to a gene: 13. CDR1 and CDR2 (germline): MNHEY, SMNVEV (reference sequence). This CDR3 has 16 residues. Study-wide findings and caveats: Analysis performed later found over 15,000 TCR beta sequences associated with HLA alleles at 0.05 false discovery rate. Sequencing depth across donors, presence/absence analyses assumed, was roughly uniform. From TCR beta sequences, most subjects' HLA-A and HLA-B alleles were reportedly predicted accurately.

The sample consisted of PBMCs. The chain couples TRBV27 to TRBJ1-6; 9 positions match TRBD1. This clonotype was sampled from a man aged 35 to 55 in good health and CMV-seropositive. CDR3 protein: CASSRTSGTGPSPLHF. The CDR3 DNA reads TGTGCCAGCAGCCGAACCTCCGGGACAGGGCCCTCACCCCTCCACTTT.